What follows are 2 T cell receptor beta chains derived from one specimen sequenced in a study of T cell responses to AZD1222 COVID-19 vaccine. The assay was immunoSEQ multiplex PCR, and TCRdb's table has in-frame clones only and misses some. The sample yields some 140,000 clones, 88% seen once. This material consisted of peripheral blood, taken on day 0 of AZD1222 vaccination. All receptors derive from an adult in good health.

This chain connects TRBV24-1 to TRBJ1-5; the D gene is possibly TRBD1 (6 bases). Trimming removed 12 bases at V and 1 base at J, with 24 bases between. The CDR3 has 17 residues. Germline V gives CDR1 KGHDR, CDR2 SFDVKD. CDR3 region: CAAGLGYEQGSNQPQHF. In DNA form, the CDR3 reads TGTGCCGCTGGGCTGGGATATGAACAGGGCAGCAATCAGCCCCAGCATTTT.

The gene calls are TRBV7-2 and TRBJ1-5, with unresolved D. Trimming took off 1 base at V and 3 bases at J, with 10 bases between the two ends. CDR1 and CDR2 from the germline V gene are SGHTA and FQGNSA. The CDR3 totals 15 residues. As DNA, the CDR3 is TGTGCCAGCAGCTTAGTGGAGGAGACCAATCAGCCCCAGCATTTT. Residues: CASSLVEETNQPQHF.